The clone carrying this T cell receptor beta chain was seen only once. This sample is drawn from a study of T cell responses to AZD1222 COVID-19 vaccine. This table comes from immunoSEQ multiplex PCR, and its TCRdb copy is limited to in-frame clones, with some not included. This table has around 170,000 clones, about 90% appearing once. CDR1 is SGDLS and CDR2 is YYNGEE in the germline V gene. The ends were cut back, 4 bases at V and 10 bases at J, with 12 bases in the middle. The length of the CDR3 is 12 residues. Sequences were derived from peripheral blood, sampled 28 days after the second AZD1222 dose. This sequence originates from an adult who received the AZD1222 COVID-19 vaccine. V and J are TRBV9 and TRBJ1-5; D is perhaps TRBD1 (6 bases). The CDR3 bases are TGTGCCAGCAGCTCGGAGACAGGCCCCCAGCATTTT. Translated, it gives CASSSETGPQHF.